This T cell receptor beta chain was identified during a study of shared clonotypes between healthy human individuals. The length of the CDR3 is 13 residues. Germline lookup yields CDR1 SGHAT and CDR2 FQNNGV. V shed 1 base and J shed 8 bases, with 9 bases lying between them. The table came from immunoSEQ multiplex PCR; TCRdb's copy has only in-frame clones and leaves some out. The sample records around 980,000 clones, 70% to 80% being singletons. V gene TRBV11-2 combines with J gene TRBJ2-1; D is unclear. Material: memory CD4+ T cells from PBMCs. Subset here: CD45RA-negative fraction. The TCR sequence derives from a man aged 18 to 29 in good health. Some clones in this sample may be carry-over from other donors' samples. The chain's CDR3 is CASSLVYAHEQFF. CDR3 DNA: TGTGCCAGCAGCTTAGTTTATGCGCATGAGCAGTTCTTC.